The 2 T cell receptor beta chains listed next were all sequenced from one sample in a study of cytotoxic CD8 clonotypes in ibrutinib-treated CLL. The protocol was immunoSEQ multiplex PCR, while the TCRdb copy is restricted to in-frame clones and leaves out a portion. The sample carries roughly 97,000 clones, 70% to 85% recorded once. The sequencing here drew on PBMCs, taken after 12 months of ibrutinib treatment. The receptors come from a human donor with chronic lymphocytic leukemia.

This clone was observed many times. CDR3 amino acids: CASSSKTGGDEQYF. The CDR3 nucleotides read TGCGCCAGCAGCTCTAAGACAGGGGGCGACGAGCAGTACTTC. The V and J genes are TRBV5-1 and TRBJ2-7; 10 bases are shared with TRBD1. The CDR3 consists of 14 residues. Per germline, CDR1 SGHRS and CDR2 YFSETQ. Germline trimming cut 3 bases from V and 5 bases from J; bases unmatched to any gene: 5.

This sequence joins TRBV6-1 and TRBJ1-5; TRBD1 is a possible D gene (6 bases). The CDR3 has 13 amino acids. The germline V and J ends were trimmed by 10 bases and 4 bases, with 14 bases remaining between them. Germline CDR1 reads MNHNS; CDR2 reads SASEGT. The CDR3 DNA sequence: TGTGCCACCGCCAAGGGACAAAATCAGCCCCAGCATTTT. This translates into CATAKGQNQPQHF.